The entry below describes one TCR beta chain. This sample was included in a study of blood T cell repertoires in COVID-19. Study overall: PBMCs, B-cell-depleted T cells, or T cells provided the cDNA or gDNA that made up the material.

Some clones are missing from TCRdb's copy, which holds only in-frame ones; the method was immunoSEQ multiplex PCR. The sample includes more than 110,000 clones, more than 60% of them seen just once. Germline V gene sequence: CDR1 SQVTM, CDR2 ANQGSEA. CDR3 size: 14 residues. The junction had 6 bases not matched to a gene; V was cut back by 4 bases and J by 4 bases. This clonotype was sampled from a man older than 75 with acute or convalescent COVID-19. Source material: peripheral blood. The rearrangement links TRBV29-1 to TRBJ1-4, with 7 nucleotides matching TRBD1. The DNA for the CDR3 is TGCAGCGTTGGAGGGGGCGAGAGTAATGAAAAACTGTTTTTT. The encoded protein is CSVGGGESNEKLFF.